The 8 T cell receptor beta chains reported below all come from one sample, sequenced in a study of blood T cells in healthy people across ages. With a J-beta primer mix and a sample-barcoded 5' primer, a second PCR ran roughly 6 to 11 cycles. A single record per CDR3 protein comes from TCRdb applying MiXCR to the 5' RACE reads. The table includes about a million distinct CDR3 sequences, around two fifths detected once. Specimen: blood. Source of these receptors: a young man in good health.

This chain links TRBV12-3 or TRBV12-4 with TRBJ1-5, with 12 bases matching TRBD1. With 6 bases clipped from V and 0 bases from J, the junction kept 9 bases outside the gene matches. This CDR3 is built from 18 residues. The CDR3 DNA is TGTGCCAGCAGGCTCGGGACAGGGGGCGCCGGTAGCAATCAGCCCCAGCATTTT. This encodes CASRLGTGGAGSNQPQHF.

V gene TRBV3-1 combines with J gene TRBJ2-7, with 12 nucleotides matching TRBD2. The closer fit of TRBJ2-5 to the DNA end suggests the J call may be wrong. Germline V lookup: CDR1 LGHDT, CDR2 YNNKEL (reference sequence). The CDR3 is 15 residues long. CDR3 DNA: TGTGCCAGCAGCCAAGGGACTAGCGGGGCGGAGACCCAGTACTTC. Its protein is CASSQGTSGAETQYF.

This clonotype was detected a few times. The chain employs TRBV12-3 or TRBV12-4 and TRBJ2-1; TRBD2 matches 10 bases. V shed 6 bases and J 6 bases; nucleotides not matched to a gene: 14. CDR3 length: 17 amino acids. This CDR3 reads CASSRGTSAEFGNEQFF. CDR3 DNA: TGTGCCAGCAGCCGAGGGACTAGCGCGGAATTTGGCAATGAGCAGTTCTTC.

Notes on this clonotype: A read error may account for a junction end that differs from germline. This chain joins TRBV12-3 or TRBV12-4 and TRBJ2-3, with TRBD2 matching 7 bases. The CDR3 length is 16 residues. CDR3 nucleotides: TGTGCCAGCAGTGAGCTAGCGGTAAGGGGCACAGATACGCAATATTTT. Its protein is CASSELAVRGTDTQYF.

J is TRBJ2-6 and V is TRBV6-5; D is ambiguous. The length of the CDR3 is 15 residues. The V gene lost 1 base and the J gene lost 1 base, with 5 bases spanning the gap. Germline V lookup: CDR1 MNHEY, CDR2 SVGAGI. DNA of the CDR3: TGTGCCAGCAGTTACTGGGAATCTGGGGCCAACGTCCTGACTTTC. Protein: CASSYWESGANVLTF.

The chain uses TRBV7-2 and TRBJ1-5; no clear D. Trimming left V 11 bases short and J 8 bases short, with 7 bases between. The length of the CDR3 is 9 residues. From germline, CDR1 is SGHTA and CDR2 FQGNSA. The CDR3 DNA sequence: TGTGCCGGCCGGGAGCCCCAGCATTTT. This gives the protein CAGREPQHF.

This clonotype was seen only once. The chain uses TRBV10-3 and TRBJ2-1; TRBD1 matches 7 bases. The DNA matches TRBJ2-7 better at its end, which makes the J call doubtful. The germline V gene has CDR1 ENHRY and CDR2 SYGVKD. This CDR3 has 14 residues. The CDR3 sequence: CAISEDRAYNEQYF. CDR3 bases: TGTGCCATCAGTGAGGACAGGGCGTACAATGAGCAGTACTTC.

This clonotype was counted ten times or more. The chain recombines TRBV20-1 with TRBJ1-6; D might be TRBD1 (5 bases). CDR1 is DFQATT and CDR2 is SNEGSKA in the germline V gene (reference sequence). V was trimmed by 0 bases and J by 8 bases, leaving 11 bases between them. This CDR3 has 14 amino acids. For the CDR3, the DNA is TGCAGTGCTAGAGATTCAGGGCCCGATTCACCCCTCCACTTT. Amino acids: CSARDSGPDSPLHF.